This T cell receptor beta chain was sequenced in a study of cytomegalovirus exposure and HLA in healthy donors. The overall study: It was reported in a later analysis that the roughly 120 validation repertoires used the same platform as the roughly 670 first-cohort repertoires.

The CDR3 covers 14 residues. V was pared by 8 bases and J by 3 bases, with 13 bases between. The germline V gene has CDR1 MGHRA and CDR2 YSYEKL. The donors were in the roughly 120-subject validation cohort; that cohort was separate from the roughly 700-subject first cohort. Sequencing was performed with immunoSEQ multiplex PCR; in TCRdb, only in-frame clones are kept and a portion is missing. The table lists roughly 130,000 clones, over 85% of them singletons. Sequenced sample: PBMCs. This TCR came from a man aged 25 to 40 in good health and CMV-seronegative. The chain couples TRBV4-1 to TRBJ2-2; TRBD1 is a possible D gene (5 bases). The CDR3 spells CASFDDRYTGELFF. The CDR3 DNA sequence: TGCGCCAGCTTTGACGACAGATACACCGGGGAGCTGTTTTTT.